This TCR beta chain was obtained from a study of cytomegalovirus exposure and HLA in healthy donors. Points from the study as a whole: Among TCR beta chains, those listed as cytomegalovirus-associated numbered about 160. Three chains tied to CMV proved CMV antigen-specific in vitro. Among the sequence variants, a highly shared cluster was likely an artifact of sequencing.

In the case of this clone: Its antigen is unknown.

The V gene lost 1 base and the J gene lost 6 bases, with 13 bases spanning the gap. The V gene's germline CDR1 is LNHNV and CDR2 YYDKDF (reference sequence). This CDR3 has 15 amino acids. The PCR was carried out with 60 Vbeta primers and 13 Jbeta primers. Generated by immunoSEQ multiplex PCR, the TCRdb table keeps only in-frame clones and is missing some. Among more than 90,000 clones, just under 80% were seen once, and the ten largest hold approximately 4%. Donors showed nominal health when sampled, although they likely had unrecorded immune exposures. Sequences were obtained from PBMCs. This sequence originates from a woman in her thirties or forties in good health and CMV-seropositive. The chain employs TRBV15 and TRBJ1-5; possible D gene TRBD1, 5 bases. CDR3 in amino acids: CATSRGQGGSQPQHF. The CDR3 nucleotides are TGTGCCACCAGCAGAGGTCAGGGAGGAAGTCAGCCCCAGCATTTT.